This section outlines one T cell receptor (beta chain) sequence together with its context. This entry is derived from a study of blood T cell repertoires in COVID-19. Study at large: T cells, B-cell-depleted T cells, or PBMCs provided the cDNA or gDNA that served as material.

CDR1 and CDR2 from the germline V gene are SGHAT and FQNNGV. V lost 5 bases to trimming and J lost 3 bases; unmatched junction nucleotides: 7. The CDR3 runs to 16 residues. The table came from immunoSEQ multiplex PCR; TCRdb's copy has only in-frame clones and leaves some out. The sample records tens of thousands of clones, about 80% being singletons. V gene TRBV11-2 combines with J gene TRBJ1-4; 9 bases line up with TRBD1. Source material: peripheral blood. The TCR originated in a man aged 55-75 years with acute or convalescent COVID-19. This CDR3 is CASSPNRGQANEKLFF. DNA of the CDR3: TGTGCCAGCAGCCCCAACAGGGGGCAGGCTAATGAAAAACTGTTTTTT.